The rows below give T cell receptor beta chains drawn from one sample of a study of beta chain features in type 1 diabetes. Data came from immunoSEQ multiplex PCR; TCRdb stores just in-frame clones and leaves some out. The data hold hundreds of thousands of clones, with roughly 12% observed a single time. Material for sequencing was naive CD4+ T cells from blood. The receptors derive from a man between 18 and 35 years old in good health. Both conserved end residues are part of each CDR3. The D gene is left open where the match is weak. Size is omitted from some rows. Given values are once, few, many or a class for expanded clones.

d_gene: .; j_gene: TRBJ2-5; v_gene: TRBV7-2; abundance: few; CDR3nt: TGTGCCAGCAGCTTAGCGGGGGGTGCCGAGACCCAGTACTTC; CDR3aa: CASSLAGGAETQYF
d_gene: .; j_gene: TRBJ2-3; v_gene: TRBV11-2; abundance: .; CDR3nt: TGTGCCAGCAGCTTAGTGACTGGAAATGTAGATACGCAGTATTTT; CDR3aa: CASSLVTGNVDTQYF
d_gene: .; j_gene: TRBJ2-5; v_gene: TRBV7-9; abundance: few; CDR3nt: TGTGCCAGCAGCTCAGCGCGGGAGACCCAGTACTTC; CDR3aa: CASSSARETQYF
d_gene: TRBD2; j_gene: TRBJ2-1; v_gene: TRBV5-1; abundance: few; CDR3nt: TGCGCCAGCAGCGCCGGACTAGCGGGAGTCGGCAATGAGCAGTTCTTC; CDR3aa: CASSAGLAGVGNEQFF
d_gene: TRBD2; j_gene: TRBJ2-1; v_gene: TRBV27; abundance: few; CDR3nt: TGTGCCAGCAGCCGTAGCGGGAACTCCTACAATGAGCAGTTCTTC; CDR3aa: CASSRSGNSYNEQFF
d_gene: TRBD2; j_gene: TRBJ2-7; v_gene: TRBV6-5; abundance: .; CDR3nt: TGTGCCAGCAGTTACGGCGGGAGGGCCAACGAGCAGTACTTC; CDR3aa: CASSYGGRANEQYF
d_gene: TRBD2; j_gene: TRBJ2-1; v_gene: TRBV18; abundance: .; CDR3nt: TGTGCCAGCTCACCAGGGACTAGCGGCTACAATGAGCAGTTCTTC; CDR3aa: CASSPGTSGYNEQFF
d_gene: TRBD2; j_gene: TRBJ2-1; v_gene: TRBV5-1; abundance: few; CDR3nt: TGCGCCAGCAGCGCCCGACTAGCGGGAGGCTACAATGAGCAGTTCTTC; CDR3aa: CASSARLAGGYNEQFF
d_gene: .; j_gene: TRBJ2-5; v_gene: TRBV19; abundance: few; CDR3nt: TGTGCCAGCCGGAGTCAAGAGACCCAGTACTTC; CDR3aa: CASRSQETQYF
d_gene: .; j_gene: TRBJ1-2; v_gene: TRBV5-4; abundance: .; CDR3nt: TGTGCCAGCAGCTTGGCCTTTGATGGCTACACCTTC; CDR3aa: CASSLAFDGYTF
d_gene: .; j_gene: TRBJ1-1; v_gene: TRBV29-1; abundance: few; CDR3nt: TGCAGCGTCGAGCAGGGCTTGAACACTGAAGCTTTCTTT; CDR3aa: CSVEQGLNTEAFF
d_gene: TRBD2; j_gene: TRBJ2-3; v_gene: TRBV28; abundance: few; CDR3nt: TGTGCCAGCGATAGCGGGGGGGAGGGAGATACGCAGTATTTT; CDR3aa: CASDSGGEGDTQYF
d_gene: .; j_gene: TRBJ2-3; v_gene: TRBV21-1; abundance: few; CDR3nt: .; CDR3aa: CASSKAFGRGNTQYF
d_gene: TRBD1; j_gene: TRBJ1-2; v_gene: TRBV28; abundance: few; CDR3nt: TGTGCCAGCAGTGGAATCCGGGACAGGGGGCTTTATCGCTATGGCTACACCTTC; CDR3aa: CASSGIRDRGLYRYGYTF
d_gene: TRBD1; j_gene: TRBJ1-5; v_gene: TRBV10-3; abundance: .; CDR3nt: TGTGCCATCAGTGACCCCAGGGGGCCCCTTGGGCAGCCCCAGCATTTT; CDR3aa: CAISDPRGPLGQPQHF
d_gene: .; j_gene: TRBJ1-1; v_gene: TRBV5-1; abundance: few; CDR3nt: TGCGCCAGCAGCCGGGACACTGAAGCTTTCTTT; CDR3aa: CASSRDTEAFF
d_gene: .; j_gene: TRBJ1-5; v_gene: TRBV4-3; abundance: few; CDR3nt: TGCGCCAGCAGCCAAGGAGGATCTGGTAATCAGCCCCAGCATTTT; CDR3aa: CASSQGGSGNQPQHF
d_gene: .; j_gene: TRBJ2-5; v_gene: TRBV7-3; abundance: .; CDR3nt: TGTGCCAGCAGCCCCGAGGGGGGGGGCGGGGAGACCCAGTACTTC; CDR3aa: CASSPEGGGGETQYF
d_gene: TRBD1; j_gene: TRBJ1-5; v_gene: TRBV2; abundance: few; CDR3nt: TGTGCCAGCAGCGGACAGGGGGCTAGTCAGCCCCAGCATTTT; CDR3aa: CASSGQGASQPQHF
d_gene: .; j_gene: TRBJ2-5; v_gene: TRBV7-2; abundance: few; CDR3nt: TGCGCCAGCAGCCAAGTATTGGCGTTCCAGGGGGAGACCCAGTACTTC; CDR3aa: CASSQVLAFQGETQYF
d_gene: TRBD1; j_gene: TRBJ2-1; v_gene: TRBV5-4; abundance: .; CDR3nt: TGTGCCAGCAGCTCAAAGGACAGGTACAATGAGCAGTTCTTC; CDR3aa: CASSSKDRYNEQFF
d_gene: TRBD1; j_gene: TRBJ2-7; v_gene: TRBV18; abundance: .; CDR3nt: TGTGCCAGCTCACCGTCGACCGGGACAGGGTACTACGAGCAGTACTTC; CDR3aa: CASSPSTGTGYYEQYF
d_gene: .; j_gene: TRBJ2-7; v_gene: TRBV21-1; abundance: .; CDR3nt: TGTGCCAGCAGCAAAGTCGGAGGCTCACCTTTCTACGAGCAGTACTTC; CDR3aa: CASSKVGGSPFYEQYF
d_gene: TRBD1; j_gene: TRBJ1-2; v_gene: TRBV5-1; abundance: .; CDR3nt: TGCGCCAGCAGCTCCGACAGGGGGAACGATGGCTACACCTTC; CDR3aa: CASSSDRGNDGYTF
d_gene: TRBD1; j_gene: TRBJ1-4; v_gene: TRBV30; abundance: few; CDR3nt: TGTGCCGGAATAGGACAGGGAGCCCGTGTGCTGTTTTTT; CDR3aa: CAGIGQGARVLFF
d_gene: TRBD1; j_gene: TRBJ2-7; v_gene: TRBV7-2; abundance: few; CDR3nt: TGTGCCAGCAGCTTAGCTACAGGGGCGGCCTCCTACGAGCAGTACTTC; CDR3aa: CASSLATGAASYEQYF
d_gene: .; j_gene: TRBJ2-3; v_gene: TRBV6-5; abundance: .; CDR3nt: TGTGCCAGCAGTTATGGGGCGTTCACAGATACGCAGTATTTT; CDR3aa: CASSYGAFTDTQYF
d_gene: TRBD1; j_gene: TRBJ1-1; v_gene: TRBV29-1; abundance: .; CDR3nt: TGCAGCGCCCGACCAGGGGGGATGAACACTGAAGCTTTCTTT; CDR3aa: CSARPGGMNTEAFF
d_gene: TRBD1; j_gene: TRBJ1-2; v_gene: TRBV15; abundance: .; CDR3nt: TGTGCCACCCGACAGGGCGCAACTCTCTATGGCTACACCTTC; CDR3aa: CATRQGATLYGYTF
d_gene: .; j_gene: TRBJ2-3; v_gene: TRBV7-6; abundance: few; CDR3nt: TGTGCCAGCAGCTTAGTAGCCCGCCTCAGCACAGATACGCAGTATTTT; CDR3aa: CASSLVARLSTDTQYF
d_gene: TRBD1; j_gene: TRBJ1-2; v_gene: TRBV30; abundance: .; CDR3nt: TGTGCCTGGAGCCCGGGACAGGGGCCCAACTATGGCTACACCTTC; CDR3aa: CAWSPGQGPNYGYTF
d_gene: .; j_gene: TRBJ2-7; v_gene: TRBV30; abundance: .; CDR3nt: TGTGCCTGGAGTCCACTTCGGGGGTACGAGCAGTACTTC; CDR3aa: CAWSPLRGYEQYF
d_gene: .; j_gene: TRBJ2-5; v_gene: TRBV5-5; abundance: .; CDR3nt: TGTGCCAGCAGCTTGGAATACGGGGTCCAAGAGACCCAGTACTTC; CDR3aa: CASSLEYGVQETQYF
d_gene: .; j_gene: TRBJ2-6; v_gene: TRBV5-1; abundance: .; CDR3nt: TGCGCCAGCACCATGACAGGAACCCCCTCTGGGGCCAACGTCCTGACTTTC; CDR3aa: CASTMTGTPSGANVLTF
d_gene: .; j_gene: TRBJ2-3; v_gene: TRBV27; abundance: few; CDR3nt: TGTGCCAGCAGTTTGACCGGATGGGGGAGGACAGATACGCAGTATTTT; CDR3aa: CASSLTGWGRTDTQYF
d_gene: .; j_gene: TRBJ1-2; v_gene: TRBV5-4; abundance: .; CDR3nt: TGTGCCAGCAGCCTGAAGGACAGCTATGGCTACACCTTC; CDR3aa: CASSLKDSYGYTF
d_gene: TRBD1; j_gene: TRBJ2-5; v_gene: TRBV19; abundance: few; CDR3nt: TGTGCCAGTAGGACAGGGCCAGAGAGGGGAGAGACCCAGTACTTC; CDR3aa: CASRTGPERGETQYF
d_gene: .; j_gene: TRBJ2-7; v_gene: TRBV7-9; abundance: .; CDR3nt: TGTGCCAGCAGCCCACTCTACTACGAGCAGTACTTC; CDR3aa: CASSPLYYEQYF
d_gene: .; j_gene: TRBJ1-2; v_gene: TRBV5-6; abundance: .; CDR3nt: TGTGCCAGCAGCGGAACAGGGTATGGCTACACCTTC; CDR3aa: CASSGTGYGYTF
d_gene: .; j_gene: TRBJ2-1; v_gene: TRBV23-1; abundance: many; CDR3nt: TGCGCCAGCAGTCAATCTGGATCGAGAGTTGACTATCCCATTGAGCAGTTCTTC; CDR3aa: CASSQSGSRVDYPIEQFF
d_gene: .; j_gene: TRBJ2-2; v_gene: TRBV9; abundance: few; CDR3nt: TGTGCCAGCAGCGTAGGACAGCTTGGGGCCGGGGAGCTGTTTTTT; CDR3aa: CASSVGQLGAGELFF
d_gene: .; j_gene: TRBJ1-4; v_gene: TRBV4-2; abundance: .; CDR3nt: TGTGCCAGCAGCCCAAGTAGAGGGATTACAACTAATGAAAAACTGTTTTTT; CDR3aa: CASSPSRGITTNEKLFF
d_gene: .; j_gene: TRBJ2-3; v_gene: TRBV5-4; abundance: .; CDR3nt: TGTGCCGGGGGGACAGTCCGCGGCACAGATACGCAGTATTTT; CDR3aa: CAGGTVRGTDTQYF
d_gene: TRBD2; j_gene: TRBJ2-3; v_gene: TRBV5-1; abundance: few; CDR3nt: TGCGCCAGCAGCCCCCGGACTAGCGGGACAGATACGCAGTATTTT; CDR3aa: CASSPRTSGTDTQYF
d_gene: TRBD1; j_gene: TRBJ2-7; v_gene: TRBV25-1; abundance: few; CDR3nt: TGTGCCAGCAGGACAGGGGAAACGCACGAGCAGTACTTC; CDR3aa: CASRTGETHEQYF
d_gene: .; j_gene: TRBJ2-7; v_gene: TRBV25-1; abundance: few; CDR3nt: TGTGCCAGCAACGGGTTATACGAGCAGTACTTC; CDR3aa: CASNGLYEQYF
d_gene: TRBD1; j_gene: TRBJ2-5; v_gene: TRBV28; abundance: few; CDR3nt: TGTGCCAGCCCCAATGCAGGGACAGGGTTTCAAGAGACCCAGTACTTC; CDR3aa: CASPNAGTGFQETQYF
d_gene: .; j_gene: TRBJ1-1; v_gene: TRBV30; abundance: few; CDR3nt: TGTGCCTGGAGGTTCCCGAGCCGCGGCAAAGCTTTCTTT; CDR3aa: CAWRFPSRGKAFF
d_gene: TRBD2; j_gene: TRBJ2-5; v_gene: TRBV5-6; abundance: .; CDR3nt: TGTGCCAGCAGCTTGGTTTGGCCTAGCGGGGATTTCCAAGAGACCCAGTACTTC; CDR3aa: CASSLVWPSGDFQETQYF
d_gene: TRBD2; j_gene: TRBJ2-3; v_gene: TRBV30; abundance: .; CDR3nt: TGTGCCTGGAGCCTCGGGACTAGCGGGAGAACAGATACGCAGTATTTT; CDR3aa: CAWSLGTSGRTDTQYF
d_gene: .; j_gene: TRBJ2-2; v_gene: TRBV7-9; abundance: few; CDR3nt: TGTGCCAGCACCGTCGACGGGGGGCCAAACACCGGGGAGCTGTTTTTT; CDR3aa: CASTVDGGPNTGELFF
d_gene: .; j_gene: TRBJ2-1; v_gene: TRBV5-1; abundance: .; CDR3nt: TGCGCCAGCAGCCCCCGGCTAGCCTCGATCAACAATGAGCAGTTCTTC; CDR3aa: CASSPRLASINNEQFF
d_gene: .; j_gene: TRBJ2-7; v_gene: TRBV7-2; abundance: many; CDR3nt: TGTGCCAGCAGTTCCAGGGGATCCTACGAGCAGTACTTC; CDR3aa: CASSSRGSYEQYF
d_gene: .; j_gene: TRBJ2-5; v_gene: TRBV29-1; abundance: many; CDR3nt: TGCAGCGTTGCGGCGGGGACCCAGTACTTC; CDR3aa: CSVAAGTQYF
d_gene: .; j_gene: TRBJ1-1; v_gene: TRBV30; abundance: .; CDR3nt: TGTGCCTGGAGCGTGGCCTTGAACACTGAAGCTTTCTTT; CDR3aa: CAWSVALNTEAFF
d_gene: .; j_gene: TRBJ1-1; v_gene: TRBV19; abundance: .; CDR3nt: TGTGCCAGTAGTATACGTGGGGGGGGGACTGAAGCTTTCTTT; CDR3aa: CASSIRGGGTEAFF
d_gene: .; j_gene: TRBJ2-4; v_gene: TRBV7-8; abundance: few; CDR3nt: TGTGCCAGCAGCTTAGACCAGGTAGCCAAAAACATTCAGTACTTC; CDR3aa: CASSLDQVAKNIQYF
d_gene: TRBD1; j_gene: TRBJ2-4; v_gene: TRBV6-1; abundance: few; CDR3nt: TGTGCCAGCAGTCAACAGGGGAAAAAGTACTTC; CDR3aa: CASSQQGKKYF
d_gene: TRBD1; j_gene: TRBJ1-2; v_gene: TRBV5-1; abundance: .; CDR3nt: TGCGCCAGCAGCTCCGGGACAGGTGGTAGCGGCTACACCTTC; CDR3aa: CASSSGTGGSGYTF